These 22 T cell receptor beta chains share one sample of origin, sequenced in a study of T cells in Graves' hyperthyroidism and ophthalmopathy. RNA transcripts provided the source from which TCR beta CDR3 regions were amplified. The primer set for the first-round RT-PCR of the TCR CDR3 was HTBI. TCRdb called the multiplex PCR reads again in MiXCR, with one record for every CDR3 protein. The profile covers about 420,000 distinct CDR3 sequences, with approximately 15% appearing a single time and approximately 8% taken by the ten largest. Input material: blood. The receptor source for this set is a woman under 30 with Graves' hyperthyroidism.

In its sample, this clonotype was seen many times. V usage is TRBV30 and J usage is TRBJ1-1; 8 positions agree with TRBD1. Germline V gene lookup returns CDR1 GTSNPN and CDR2 SVGIG (reference sequence). V was clipped by 6 bases and J by 1 base; unmatched bases: 7. This CDR3 is 14 amino acids long. CDR3 nucleotide sequence: TGTGCCTGTCAGGGGGCCCTTTGGAACACTGAAGCTTTCTTT. Translating it yields CACQGALWNTEAFF.

There are many counts of this clonotype. The rearrangement joins TRBV14 to TRBJ2-1; D gene unclear. This CDR3 has 13 residues. V lost 5 bases and J lost 7, with 12 bases in between. Germline V lookup: CDR1 SGHDN, CDR2 FVKESK. The CDR3 sequence: CASSFQAWNEQFF. The CDR3 DNA reads as TGTGCCAGCAGCTTTCAAGCGTGGAATGAGCAGTTCTTC.

This clonotype showed up many times. The V call is TRBV29-1, the J call TRBJ1-1; D uncertain. The CDR3 is made up of 11 amino acids. The V gene's germline CDR1 is SQVTM and CDR2 ANQGSEA. V gave up 7 bases and J gave up 5 bases, with 11 bases separating them. CDR3 loop: CSAGRVTEAFF. In nucleotides, the CDR3 is TGCAGCGCGGGGAGGGTGACTGAAGCTTTCTTT.

This clonotype was seen many times. This chain uses TRBV9 with TRBJ2-1; possibly TRBD2 for D (6 bases). V lost 0 bases to trimming and J lost 3 bases, with 10 bases between them. CDR1 and CDR2 from the germline V gene are SGDLS and YYNGEE. The CDR3 is 15 amino acids. The CDR3 DNA sequence: TGTGCCAGCAGCGTAGGGGCGGGGATCTACAATGAGCAGTTCTTC. Residues: CASSVGAGIYNEQFF.

This clonotype was found many times. The chain carries TRBV3-1 and TRBJ2-5; D is unresolved. The CDR3 is made up of 16 amino acids. Per germline, CDR1 LGHDT and CDR2 YNNKEL (reference sequence). The ends were cut back, 4 bases at V and 5 bases at J, with 20 bases in the middle. In DNA, the CDR3 is TGTGCCAGCAGCCTCAAGGCGGCTAACTACCTGGAGACCCAGTACTTC. Translated, it gives CASSLKAANYLETQYF.

This clonotype showed up many times. The J gene is TRBJ2-3, the V gene TRBV13, with D perhaps matching TRBD2 (5 bases). The length of the CDR3 is 16 residues. Germline V gene sequence: CDR1 PRHDT, CDR2 FYEKMQ (reference sequence). The ends were cut back, 5 bases at V and 2 bases at J, with 17 bases in the middle. DNA for the CDR3: TGTGCCAGCAGCCCCGGGCCTAGCCGGAACACAGATACGCAGTATTTT. It yields the protein CASSPGPSRNTDTQYF. Filled out from reference TRBV13 and TRBJ2-3, the complete variable domain reads AAGVIQSPRHLIKEKRETATLKCYPIPRHDTVYWYQQGPGQDPQFLISFYEKMQSDKGSIPDRFSAQQFSDYHSELNMSSLELGDSALYFCASSPGPSRNTDTQYFGPGTRLTVL.

This clonotype occurred many times. V is TRBV6-1 and J is TRBJ2-3, with D uncertain. The CDR3 runs 17 residues. The germline V gene has CDR1 MNHNS and CDR2 SASEGT. The V end lost 0 bases, the J end lost 3 bases, and 16 bases lay between the germline ends. Here the CDR3 DNA reads TGTGCCAGCAGTGAAGCGCGCGGACCACAAATTACAGATACGCAGTATTTT. It translates to CASSEARGPQITDTQYF.

This clonotype has just a few counts. CDR3: CAWTETGGNTIYF. As DNA, the CDR3 is TGTGCCTGGACTGAGACTGGAGGAAACACCATATATTTT. V usage is TRBV30 and J usage is TRBJ1-3; unclear D gene. V lost 4 bases and J 4 bases, leaving 11 bases between the germline ends. The germline CDR1 and CDR2 sequences are GTSNPN and SVGIG (reference sequence). The CDR3 sequence is 13 residues long. The variable domain in full, with the rest retrieved from reference TRBV30 and TRBJ1-3, is SQTIHQWPATLVQPVGSPLSLECTVEGTSNPNLYWYRQAAGRGLQLLFYSVGIGQISSEVPQNLSASRPQDRQFILSSKKLLLSDSGFYLCAWTETGGNTIYFGEGSWLTVV.

In its sample, this clonotype was seen many times. V and J are TRBV20-1 and TRBJ2-1; 10 bases are shared with TRBD2. The CDR3 length is 15 residues. J lost 7 bases, V lost 3 bases, and 9 bases had no gene match. The germline CDR1 and CDR2 sequences are DFQATT and SNEGSKA (reference sequence). Here the CDR3 DNA reads TGCAGTGCTAGTGTATATAGCGGGAGGAGGAATGAGCAGTTCTTC. Its translation is CSASVYSGRRNEQFF.

This clonotype was seen at least ten times. This chain connects TRBV28 to TRBJ2-7, with 7 bases aligning to TRBD1. The CDR3 has 11 amino acids. Unmatched junction bases numbered 5, after V lost 8 bases and J lost 7 bases. From germline, CDR1 is MDHEN and CDR2 SYDVKM. CDR3 coding DNA: TGTGCCAGCCAAACAGGGGAAGAGCAGTACTTC. This encodes CASQTGEEQYF.

In this sample, this clonotype turned up many times. The chain joins TRBV7-8 to TRBJ1-2, with D uncertain. V shed 0 bases and J shed 4 bases, with 9 bases lying between them. This CDR3 has 14 residues. Germline CDR1 reads SGHVS; CDR2 reads FQNEAQ. In DNA form, the CDR3 reads TGTGCCAGCAGCTTAGCGCTCCGGGGCTATGGCTACACCTTC. It specifies CASSLALRGYGYTF.

The count of this clonotype is one. The CDR3 is CASSPQARLGNSPLHF. DNA for the CDR3: TGTGCCAGCAGCCCCCAAGCGCGTCTCGGAAATTCACCCCTCCACTTT. The chain is built from TRBV14 and TRBJ1-6, with D unresolved. The CDR3 is made up of 16 amino acids. The germline V gene encodes CDR1 SGHDN and CDR2 FVKESK. The V gene lost 4 bases and the J gene lost 7 bases, with 17 bases spanning the gap.

A word on this clonotype: A much more abundant neighbour one base away suggests this may be a read error. This chain uses TRBV28 with TRBJ1-4; TRBD1 aligns across 10 bases. CDR3 length equals 14 residues. Germline V gene lookup returns CDR1 MDHEN and CDR2 SYDVKM. CDR3 coding DNA: TGTGCCAGCAGCCGACAGGGGGCCCACGAAAAACCGTTTTTT. Amino acid sequence: CASSRQGAHEKPFF.

This clonotype was detected ten times or more. V is TRBV29-1 and J is TRBJ2-7; D gene unclear. Trimming pared 3 bases from V and 3 bases from J, leaving 6 bases between. The germline V gene has CDR1 SQVTM and CDR2 ANQGSEA. This CDR3 has 11 amino acids. CDR3 coding DNA: TGCAGCGTTGAGATGGGCTACGAGCAGTACTTC. It encodes CSVEMGYEQYF.

Ten or more counts support this clonotype. The V and J genes are TRBV6-1 and TRBJ1-2, with TRBD1 as a possible D gene (5 bases). The ends were cut back, 6 bases at V and 6 bases at J, with 17 bases in the middle. Germline CDR1 is MNHNS and CDR2 is SASEGT. The CDR3 loop spans 14 amino acids. In DNA form, the CDR3 reads TGTGCCAGCAGACCATCCGGGACTCACGATGGCTACACCTTC. As protein: CASRPSGTHDGYTF.

This clonotype was counted ten times or more. The chain joins TRBV12-3 or TRBV12-4 to TRBJ2-7; a possible D gene is TRBD2 (6 bases). CDR3 length equals 14 residues. Trimming stripped 6 bases from V and 3 bases from J, with 15 bases between. The CDR3 DNA reads TGTGCCAGCAGCATCCCCGGGGGAAGCTACGAGCAGTACTTC. Its translation is CASSIPGGSYEQYF.

The J gene is TRBJ2-7, the V gene TRBV11-3; D gene uncertain. Trimming took 3 bases from V and 4 from J, leaving 22 bases between them. The CDR3 is made up of 17 amino acids. Germline V lookup: CDR1 SGHNT, CDR2 YENEEA. This CDR3 is CASSLVRLTPVKYEQYF. DNA for the CDR3: TGTGCCAGCAGCTTGGTTCGTTTGACTCCGGTAAAGTACGAGCAGTACTTC.

This clonotype was detected ten times or more. The chain employs TRBV12-3 or TRBV12-4 and TRBJ2-1; perhaps TRBD2 as D (5 bases). CDR3 length equals 14 residues. The ends were cut back, 6 bases at V and 2 bases at J, with 11 bases in the middle. Here the CDR3 reads CASSQSGTYNEQFF. The CDR3 DNA reads TGTGCCAGCAGCCAATCCGGGACCTACAATGAGCAGTTCTTC.

This clonotype was picked up many times. This chain uses TRBV6-2 or TRBV6-3 with TRBJ2-2; D not certain. Germline V CDR1 and CDR2: MNHEY, SVGEGT. The CDR3 covers 14 residues. Between the trimmed V and J ends, which lost 2 bases and 2 bases, there was a span of 6 bases. CDR3 residues: CASSYPRNTGELFF. CDR3 DNA sequence: TGTGCCAGCAGTTACCCGAGAAACACCGGGGAGCTGTTTTTT.

The chain has TRBV20-1 and TRBJ2-2; D is perhaps TRBD1 (6 bases). V lost 2 bases, J lost 3 bases, and 13 bases lay in between. The CDR3 has 15 amino acids. Germline loops: CDR1 DFQATT, CDR2 SNEGSKA (reference sequence). The CDR3 region is CSARPYPGDTGELFF. DNA for the CDR3: TGCAGTGCTAGACCCTATCCAGGGGACACCGGGGAGCTGTTTTTT.

This clonotype appeared many times. V usage is TRBV5-1 and J usage is TRBJ1-1; D uncertain. Trimming left V 2 bases short and J 1 base short, with 6 bases between. This CDR3 has 13 residues. CDR1 SGHRS and CDR2 YFSETQ come from the germline V gene. DNA for the CDR3: TGCGCCAGCAGCTTCGAGGGGAACACTGAAGCTTTCTTT. Protein: CASSFEGNTEAFF.

V usage is TRBV6-1 and J usage is TRBJ1-2; D is unresolved. Trimming cost V 5 bases and J 4 bases, with 20 bases left between them. The germline V gene has CDR1 MNHNS and CDR2 SASEGT. There are 16 residues in the CDR3. CDR3 nucleotides: TGTGCCAGCAGTCCCCTCCCTGGTAGCGCTTCCTATGGCTACACCTTC. Translating gives CASSPLPGSASYGYTF.